What follows are 31 T cell receptor beta chains derived from one specimen sequenced in a study of blood T cell repertoires in COVID-19. Measured with immunoSEQ multiplex PCR; TCRdb has only the in-frame clones, and not every one. The table shows around 170,000 clones, with 85% to 95% occurring only once. The sequenced sample consisted of peripheral blood. These receptors originate from a man aged 45-65 years with acute or convalescent COVID-19.

The chain couples TRBV7-9 to TRBJ2-1; TRBD2 matches at 7 bases. The CDR3 has 15 residues. Germline V gene lookup returns CDR1 SEHNR and CDR2 FQNEAQ (reference sequence). J gave up 4 bases and V 4 bases, and 7 bases lay outside the gene matches. This CDR3 is CASSSAGERYNEQFF. The CDR3 DNA follows: TGTGCCAGCAGCTCGGCGGGAGAGAGGTACAATGAGCAGTTCTTC.

The chain has TRBV4-1 and TRBJ2-1; 10 bases align to TRBD2. V trimming: 4 bases; J trimming: 4 bases; junction bases outside the gene matches: 10. Germline V gives CDR1 MGHRA, CDR2 YSYEKL. This CDR3 region has 17 residues. CDR3 region: CASSPSRTSGWYNEQFF. The CDR3 nucleotides read TGCGCCAGCAGCCCATCCCGGACTAGCGGTTGGTACAATGAGCAGTTCTTC.

V usage is TRBV27 and J usage is TRBJ2-1; tentatively, D is TRBD2 (6 bases). The CDR3 spans 16 residues. V was trimmed by 3 bases and J by 2 bases, leaving 14 bases between them. The V gene's germline CDR1 is MNHEY and CDR2 SMNVEV (reference sequence). CDR3 nucleotides: TGTGCCAGCAGTTTCCGGCCGACTAGTGCCTACAATGAGCAGTTCTTC. Translated: CASSFRPTSAYNEQFF.

V and J are TRBV5-4 and TRBJ1-1, with 9 bases identical to TRBD1. This CDR3 has 15 residues. J gave up 4 bases and V 4 bases, and 8 bases lay outside the gene matches. CDR1 is SGHNT and CDR2 is YYREEE in the germline V gene (reference sequence). The DNA of the CDR3 is TGTGCCAGCAGCCCCGTACAGGGGGCGGGCACTGAAGCTTTCTTT. Translating gives CASSPVQGAGTEAFF.

In nucleotides, the CDR3 is TGTGCCAGCAGCGTTCGGGGGGCGGAGAACACTGAAGCTTTCTTT. Translation gives CASSVRGAENTEAFF. The chain carries TRBV11-1 and TRBJ1-1; TRBD1 might be the D (6 bases). This CDR3 contains 15 residues. V lost 5 bases to trimming and J lost 1 base, with 14 bases between them. Germline-derived CDR1 and CDR2 are SGHAT and FQDESV (reference sequence).

The gene calls are TRBV9 and TRBJ2-7, with D possibly being TRBD1 (6 bases). Germline CDR1 SGDLS, CDR2 YYNGEE. This CDR3 comprises 16 residues. V dropped 4 bases and J dropped 2 bases, with 19 bases sitting between them. The CDR3 DNA is TGTGCCAGCAGCCCCAGGGGATGGGGGTCTCCCTACGAGCAGTACTTC. Protein sequence: CASSPRGWGSPYEQYF.

The rearrangement uses TRBV5-1 and TRBJ1-4; tentatively, D is TRBD1 (6 bases). Germline V gives CDR1 SGHRS, CDR2 YFSETQ. The CDR3 totals 16 residues. V gave up 1 base and J gave up 7 bases, with 17 bases separating them. The CDR3 protein is CASSLLGTPKGEKLFF. The CDR3 DNA sequence: TGCGCCAGCAGCTTGTTGGGGACACCTAAAGGTGAAAAACTGTTTTTT.

By share, this clone ranks as medium-sized. The genes are TRBV11-3 and TRBJ2-1; 10 positions agree with TRBD1. The germline V gene encodes CDR1 SGHNT and CDR2 YENEEA. The V and J ends lost 5 bases and 9 bases, in that order; junction bases with no gene match: 10. There are 15 residues in the CDR3. The CDR3 nucleotides are TGTGCCAGCAGCGCCGGGACAGGGGAAATAGGTGAGCAGTTCTTC. This codes for CASSAGTGEIGEQFF. Combining the CDR3 with reference TRBV11-3 and TRBJ2-1 gives the whole variable domain EAGVVQSPRYKIIEKKQPVAFWCNPISGHNTLYWYLQNLGQGPELLIRYENEEAVDDSQLPKDRFSAERLKGVDSTLKIQPAELGDSAVYLCASSAGTGEIGEQFFGPGTRLTVL.

The chain combines TRBV11-2 with TRBJ1-1; D might be TRBD1 (6 bases). The germline V gene encodes CDR1 SGHAT and CDR2 FQNNGV. V lost 1 base, J lost 5 bases, and 11 bases lay in between. This CDR3 is 14 amino acids long. DNA of the CDR3: TGTGCCAGCAGCTTAGTCAGGGGAGAAACTGAAGCTTTCTTT. It yields the protein CASSLVRGETEAFF.

The V and J genes are TRBV29-1 and TRBJ2-5; D possibly corresponds to TRBD2 (6 bases). The CDR3 contains 13 residues. Between the trimmed V and J ends, which lost 6 bases and 0 bases, there was a span of 11 bases. CDR1 is SQVTM and CDR2 is ANQGSEA in the germline V gene. CDR3 DNA sequence: TGCAGCGTCCCAGGCGGGAACCAAGAGACCCAGTACTTC. Translating gives CSVPGGNQETQYF. Complete variable domain (other parts from reference TRBV29-1 and TRBJ2-5): SAVISQKPSRDICQRGTSLTIQCQVDSQVTMMFWYRQQPGQSLTLIATANQGSEATYESGFVIDKFPISRPNLTFSTLTVSNMSPEDSSIYLCSVPGGNQETQYFGPGTRLLVL.

This clone has more than one count but fewer than ten. The gene calls are TRBV28 and TRBJ1-5, with TRBD1 identical over 7 bases. With 10 bases clipped from V and 5 bases from J, the junction kept 14 bases outside the gene matches. The CDR3 contains 15 residues. The V gene's germline CDR1 is MDHEN and CDR2 SYDVKM. The chain's CDR3 is CATQGDWLEDQPQHF. In nucleotides, the CDR3 is TGTGCCACCCAGGGGGATTGGCTCGAGGATCAGCCCCAGCATTTT.

The V and J genes are TRBV5-1 and TRBJ2-3, with 7 bases lining up with TRBD1. The V gene end was trimmed by 1 base and the J gene end by 2 bases; junction bases not matched to a gene: 4. Germline CDR1 SGHRS, CDR2 YFSETQ. The CDR3 is 15 amino acids. The CDR3 protein is CASSLSGQITDTQYF. In DNA form, the CDR3 reads TGCGCCAGCAGCTTGTCGGGACAGATCACAGATACGCAGTATTTT.

The V gene is TRBV7-3, the J gene TRBJ1-1, with D possibly matching TRBD1 (6 bases). The CDR3 is made up of 15 amino acids. CDR1 and CDR2 from the germline V gene are SGHTA and FQGTGA. Trimming stripped 0 bases from V and 2 bases from J, with 10 bases between. In DNA, the CDR3 is TGTGCCAGCAGCTTAACGGGGACATTAAACACTGAAGCTTTCTTT. Translated: CASSLTGTLNTEAFF. The full variable domain, in which reference TRBV7-3 and TRBJ1-1 provide the parts outside the CDR3, is GAGVSQTPSNKVTEKGKYVELRCDPISGHTALYWYRQSLGQGPEFLIYFQGTGAADDSGLPNDRFFAVRPEGSVSTLKIQRTERGDSAVYLCASSLTGTLNTEAFFGQGTRLTVV.

The chain carries TRBV28 and TRBJ1-4; 11 bases line up with TRBD1. In germline, CDR1 is MDHEN, CDR2 SYDVKM. CDR3 size: 14 residues. V lost 4 bases, J lost 8 bases, and 3 bases stayed unmatched. CDR3: CASSSGDRGEKLFF. As DNA, the CDR3 is TGTGCCAGCAGTTCCGGGGACAGGGGGGAAAAACTGTTTTTT.

The V gene is TRBV7-2, the J gene TRBJ1-2; D is perhaps TRBD1 (5 bases). CDR3 size: 14 residues. Germline CDR1 and CDR2: SGHTA and FQGNSA. V shed 5 bases and J shed 7 bases, with 17 bases lying between them. The CDR3 nucleotides read TGTGCCAGCAGCCCGCAGGGTTCTCGGGTTGGCTACACCTTC. This gives the protein CASSPQGSRVGYTF.

The rearrangement links TRBV7-2 to TRBJ1-3; no reliable D call. The V end was cut by 7 bases, the J end by 5 bases, with 21 bases between. Germline CDR1 reads SGHTA; CDR2 reads FQGNSA. The CDR3 extends over 16 amino acids. The DNA for the CDR3 is TGTGCCAGCACCCCAGCCGAGGGATTTATAAGAAACACCATATATTTT. Translated: CASTPAEGFIRNTIYF. Variable domain in full (rest from reference TRBV7-2 and TRBJ1-3): GAGVSQSPSNKVTEKGKDVELRCDPISGHTALYWYRQSLGQGLEFLIYFQGNSAPDKSGLPSDRFSAERTGGSVSTLTIQRTQQEDSAVYLCASTPAEGFIRNTIYFGEGSWLTVV.

V and J are TRBV19 and TRBJ1-1; perhaps TRBD1 as D (5 bases). V gave up 6 bases and J gave up 1 base, with 18 bases separating them. In germline, CDR1 is LNHDA, CDR2 SQIVND (reference sequence). This CDR3 is 16 amino acids long. The CDR3 DNA is TGTGCCAGTAGCTATGGGGGGTCCGGACCGAACACTGAAGCTTTCTTT. Encoded protein: CASSYGGSGPNTEAFF.

The chain carries TRBV5-4 and TRBJ2-3; 9 bases align to TRBD1. V dropped 4 bases and J dropped 4; count of bases not matched to a gene: 10. CDR1 SGHNT and CDR2 YYREEE come from the germline V gene (reference sequence). The CDR3 spans 16 residues. The CDR3 spells CASSTWTGDLADTQYF. The CDR3 DNA reads TGTGCCAGCAGCACCTGGACAGGGGATTTAGCAGATACGCAGTATTTT.

V is TRBV30 and J is TRBJ1-2, with D possibly being TRBD1 (6 bases). Germline CDR1 reads GTSNPN; CDR2 reads SVGIG (reference sequence). V was shortened by 5 bases and J by 8 bases, with 18 bases between the two germline ends. The CDR3 contains 13 residues. The CDR3 here is CAWEVRGRLGYTF. CDR3 nucleotides: TGTGCCTGGGAGGTCAGGGGCAGGTTGGGCTACACCTTC.

The J gene is TRBJ2-5, the V gene TRBV6-5, with TRBD1 matching 8 bases. After removal of 4 bases from V and 3 bases from J, the junction contained 1 base not matched to a gene. The CDR3 consists of 13 residues. CDR1 and CDR2 (germline): MNHEY, SVGAGI. In DNA form, the CDR3 reads TGTGCCAGCAGTTTGACAGGGGAAGAGACCCAGTACTTC. Protein product: CASSLTGEETQYF.

This clone showed up just once. This chain connects TRBV4-1 to TRBJ1-1, with TRBD1 matching 7 bases. The CDR3 has 15 residues. Germline V gene data show CDR1 as MGHRA and CDR2 as YSYEKL. After removal of 6 bases from V and 3 bases from J, the junction contained 10 bases not matched to a gene. The CDR3 reads CASRVSTGSDTEAFF. The CDR3 bases are TGCGCCAGCAGAGTCTCGACAGGGTCGGACACTGAAGCTTTCTTT.

This sequence joins TRBV24-1 and TRBJ1-5, with 12 bases that match TRBD1. CDR3 length equals 17 residues. V lost 5 bases and J lost 2; bases outside the gene matches: 6. Per the germline V gene, CDR1 is KGHDR and CDR2 is SFDVKD. The CDR3 region is CATSGDRGQVGNQPQHF. The CDR3, as DNA: TGTGCCACCAGTGGGGACAGGGGGCAGGTGGGCAATCAGCCCCAGCATTTT.

The chain joins TRBV18 to TRBJ2-5, with D possibly matching TRBD2 (6 bases). CDR1 is KGHSH and CDR2 is LQKENI in the germline V gene. V lost 3 bases to trimming and J lost 5 bases, with 16 bases between them. The CDR3 length is 15 residues. CDR3 in amino acids: CASSPMGRDVETQYF. The CDR3 DNA is TGTGCCAGCTCACCTATGGGGCGGGATGTCGAGACCCAGTACTTC.

CDR3 region: CASSYGTGSGQPQHF. The CDR3 DNA follows: TGTGCCAGCAGTTACGGGACAGGGTCGGGTCAGCCCCAGCATTTT. The chain carries TRBV6-5 and TRBJ1-5; 9 nucleotides line up with TRBD1. V shed 2 bases, J shed 6 bases, and the junction held 5 bases outside the gene matches. The V gene's germline CDR1 is MNHEY and CDR2 SVGAGI. The CDR3 has 15 amino acids.

This sequence joins TRBV9 and TRBJ2-7, with a possible D match to TRBD1 (6 bases). This CDR3 has 13 residues. CDR1 is SGDLS and CDR2 is YYNGEE in the germline V gene. Deletions cut 1 base from V and 6 bases from J, with 11 bases between. CDR3 DNA: TGTGCCAGCAGCGTAAATGAAGGGGGCGAGCAGTACTTC. Translated, it gives CASSVNEGGEQYF.

The gene calls are TRBV27 and TRBJ2-1, with 9 bases that match TRBD2. Germline CDR1 reads MNHEY; CDR2 reads SMNVEV (reference sequence). Trimming at V came to 3 bases and at J to 3 bases, leaving 9 bases not matched to a gene. This CDR3 contains 17 residues. CDR3 nucleotides: TGTGCCAGCAGTTTCTATCAGTTAGCGGGGGTCTACAATGAGCAGTTCTTC. Protein sequence: CASSFYQLAGVYNEQFF.

V usage is TRBV30 and J usage is TRBJ1-2, with 7 nucleotides matching TRBD1. CDR1 is GTSNPN and CDR2 is SVGIG in the germline V gene (reference sequence). Losses at the gene ends were 2 bases for V and 0 bases for J; bases not matched to a gene: 18. The CDR3 spans 19 residues. The CDR3 DNA is TGTGCCTGGAGTATTTCCCTTGCTAAGACAGGGAGCACTAACTATGGCTACACCTTC. Translating it yields CAWSISLAKTGSTNYGYTF.

The rearrangement links TRBV9 to TRBJ1-4; D is possibly TRBD1 (5 bases). Germline CDR1 is SGDLS and CDR2 is YYNGEE. The CDR3 totals 14 residues. V was pared by 0 bases and J by 4 bases, with 7 bases between. The CDR3 DNA reads as TGTGCCAGCAGCGTAGAAGGGGTTAATGAAAAACTGTTTTTT. Translated, it gives CASSVEGVNEKLFF. Using reference TRBV9 and TRBJ1-4 for the parts outside the CDR3, the full variable domain is DSGVTQTPKHLITATGQRVTLRCSPRSGDLSVYWYQQSLDQGLQFLIQYYNGEERAKGNILERFSAQQFPDLHSELNLSSLELGDSALYFCASSVEGVNEKLFFGSGTQLSVL.

The sample holds one count of this clone. The CDR3 coding sequence is TGTGCCAGTAGTATCCTAGCGGGAGGGTCAGATACGCAGTATTTT. Amino acids: CASSILAGGSDTQYF. J is TRBJ2-3 and V is TRBV19, with 12 bases fitting TRBD2. The germline V gene has CDR1 LNHDA and CDR2 SQIVND (reference sequence). Unmatched junction bases numbered 2, after V lost 3 bases and J lost 4 bases. The CDR3 covers 15 residues.

The V call is TRBV4-3, the J call TRBJ2-1; no definite D call. The length of the CDR3 is 14 residues. Germline lookup yields CDR1 LGHNA and CDR2 YSLEER. Trimming left V 1 base short and J 3 bases short, with 7 bases between. In nucleotides, the CDR3 is TGCGCCAGCAGCCAAGTAATGAGCTACAATGAGCAGTTCTTC. Its protein is CASSQVMSYNEQFF.

This clone occurred a few times. The genes are TRBV7-2 and TRBJ1-6, with 11 bases identical to TRBD1. The CDR3 sequence is 18 residues long. Trimming cost V 2 bases and J 6 bases; bases outside gene matches: 9. The germline CDR1 and CDR2 sequences are SGHTA and FQGNSA. Here the CDR3 reads CASSLYGQGAISNSPLHF. CDR3 in DNA: TGTGCCAGCAGCTTATATGGACAGGGGGCGATTAGTAATTCACCCCTCCACTTT.